One and the same sample provided the 31 T cell receptor beta chains below, sequenced in a study of T cell repertoires in cytomegalovirus infection (dated by TCRdb to about 2019). The instrument was an Illumina HiSeq 1500. Using fastp at Q25 and MiXCR, TCRdb reprocessed the public reads and kept productive beta chains. A single entry per CDR3 protein holds the most common genes and DNA from its merged rows. Recorded for this sample are approximately 170,000 distinct CDR3 sequences; roughly an eighth of them occurred a single time. The ten largest account for 25% to 30% of the sample. The specimen sequenced was PBMCs. Every receptor here comes from a human donor in good health (CMV status not recorded). Some clones in this sample may be carry-over from other donors' samples.

This clonotype was seen a few times. This chain joins TRBV5-5 and TRBJ2-2; D gene uncertain. The CDR3 is 14 residues long. CDR1 SGHKS and CDR2 YYEKEE come from the germline V gene (reference sequence). V was shortened by 4 bases and J by 2 bases, with 9 bases between the two germline ends. The CDR3 region is CASSLPINTGELFF. Written as DNA, the CDR3 is TGTGCCAGCAGCCTTCCTATAAACACCGGGGAGCTGTTTTTT.

This clonotype was found a few times. V and J are TRBV29-1 and TRBJ2-6; D gene unclear. The length of the CDR3 is 14 residues. Between the trimmed V and J ends, which lost 3 bases and 0 bases, there was a span of 6 bases. CDR1 and CDR2 from the germline V gene are SQVTM and ANQGSEA. This CDR3 reads CSVERHSGANVLTF. The CDR3 nucleotides read TGCAGCGTTGAGCGTCACTCTGGGGCCAACGTCCTGACTTTC.

This clonotype showed up many times. The chain has TRBV7-8 and TRBJ2-6; D is undetermined. Trimming stripped 3 bases from V and 5 bases from J, with 11 bases between. The length of the CDR3 is 15 residues. Germline V gene sequence: CDR1 SGHVS, CDR2 FQNEAQ. CDR3 protein: CASSFIGLWANVLTF. The CDR3 bases are TGTGCCAGCAGCTTTATCGGGCTCTGGGCCAACGTCCTGACTTTC.

Many counts were recorded for this clonotype. The chain employs TRBV7-2 and TRBJ1-5; 7 nucleotides line up with TRBD1. Germline CDR1 and CDR2: SGHTA and FQGNSA. V trimming: 6 bases; J trimming: 7 bases; junction bases outside the gene matches: 6. The CDR3 sequence is 13 residues long. The CDR3 bases are TGTGCCAGCAGTCAACAGGGGTACCAGCCCCAGCATTTT. It encodes CASSQQGYQPQHF.

This clonotype was counted ten times or more. This chain joins TRBV29-1 and TRBJ2-1, with 12 bases aligning to TRBD2. CDR1 and CDR2 from the germline V gene are SQVTM and ANQGSEA. V shed 1 base, J shed 0 bases, and the junction held 13 bases outside the gene matches. The CDR3 sequence is 20 residues long. CDR3 DNA sequence: TGCAGCGTTGAAGGGTGGCGGACTAGCGGGGCACATAGCTCCTACAATGAGCAGTTCTTC. This translates into CSVEGWRTSGAHSSYNEQFF.

This chain connects TRBV19 to TRBJ1-5, with 9 nucleotides matching TRBD1. Trimming removed 4 bases from V and 6 bases from J; junction bases left unmatched: 4. Germline V CDR1 and CDR2: LNHDA, SQIVND (reference sequence). The CDR3 sequence is 14 residues long. The CDR3 region has the DNA TGTGCCAGTAGTAGACTGACAGGGGGTCAGCCCCAGCATTTT. Amino acid sequence: CASSRLTGGQPQHF. The entire variable domain, with the rest obtained from reference TRBV19 and TRBJ1-5, is as follows: DGGITQSPKYLFRKEGQNVTLSCEQNLNHDAMYWYRQDPGQGLRLIYYSQIVNDFQKGDIAEGYSVSREKKESFPLTVTSAQKNPTAFYLCASSRLTGGQPQHFGDGTRLSIL.

In this sample, this clonotype turned up a few times. The chain couples TRBV29-1 to TRBJ1-1, with D possibly matching TRBD1 (5 bases). V gave up 3 bases and J gave up 2 bases, with 13 bases separating them. CDR3 size: 14 residues. Germline CDR1 and CDR2: SQVTM and ANQGSEA. The DNA for the CDR3 is TGCAGCGTTGACGCGGGGGTGGGAAACACTGAAGCTTTCTTT. It translates to CSVDAGVGNTEAFF.

Only a few counts were recorded for this clonotype. The V gene is TRBV7-8, the J gene TRBJ2-1, with D uncertain. Germline V lookup: CDR1 SGHVS, CDR2 FQNEAQ. The germline V and J ends were trimmed by 4 bases and 1 base, with 8 bases remaining between them. CDR3 length: 14 amino acids. CDR3 in DNA: TGTGCCAGCAGCTCTAGTTCATCCTACAATGAGCAGTTCTTC. It yields the protein CASSSSSSYNEQFF. The variable domain in full, with the rest retrieved from reference TRBV7-8 and TRBJ2-1, is GAGVSQSPRYKVAKRGQDVALRCDPISGHVSLFWYQQALGQGPEFLTYFQNEAQLDKSGLPSDRFFAERPEGSVSTLKIQRTQQEDSAVYLCASSSSSSYNEQFFGPGTRLTVL.

This clonotype was seen many times. The V call is TRBV7-9, the J call TRBJ2-1; tentatively, D is TRBD2 (5 bases). This CDR3 spans 12 amino acids. The germline CDR1 and CDR2 sequences are SEHNR and FQNEAQ (reference sequence). Trimming cost V 10 bases and J 1 base, with 8 bases left between them. The CDR3: CAIPGSYNEQFF. CDR3 nucleotide sequence: TGTGCCATCCCGGGGTCCTACAATGAGCAGTTCTTC.

CDR3 nucleotide sequence: TGTGCCAGCAGCGCCCGATTGACTAGCGGGCACACCGGGGAGCTGTTTTTT. Protein: CASSARLTSGHTGELFF. The V and J genes are TRBV7-9 and TRBJ2-2; 10 bases map to TRBD2. The junction had 9 bases not matched to a gene; V was cut back by 5 bases and J by 3 bases. The CDR3 is 17 amino acids. Germline loops: CDR1 SEHNR, CDR2 FQNEAQ (reference sequence).

Concerning this clonotype itself: A much more abundant neighbour one base away suggests this may be a read error. The rearrangement uses TRBV7-6 and TRBJ1-1; no clear D. Per germline, CDR1 SGHVS and CDR2 FNYEAQ. Trimming took off 5 bases at V and 1 base at J, with 11 bases between the two ends. The CDR3 has 14 amino acids. The CDR3 region is CASSRGYSNTEAFF. As DNA, the CDR3 is TGTGCCAGCAGCCGGGGATATTCGAACACTGAAGCTTTCTTT.

The chain links TRBV5-1 to TRBJ1-4, with 10 nucleotides matching TRBD1. Germline lookup yields CDR1 SGHRS and CDR2 YFSETQ. Trimming removed 0 bases from V and 8 bases from J; junction bases left unmatched: 7. CDR3 length: 16 amino acids. The CDR3 spells CASSLGDRGLKEKLFF. CDR3 nucleotide sequence: TGCGCCAGCAGCTTGGGGGACAGGGGCCTTAAGGAAAAACTGTTTTTT.

This clonotype was found many times. This chain links TRBV7-2 with TRBJ2-7; D might be TRBD2 (6 bases). The ends were cut back, 4 bases at V and 0 bases at J, with 13 bases in the middle. The CDR3 contains 15 residues. The germline CDR1 and CDR2 sequences are SGHTA and FQGNSA. The CDR3 DNA sequence: TGTGCCAGCAGCTGGAGGGTAGGGAGCTCCTACGAGCAGTACTTC. Encoded protein: CASSWRVGSSYEQYF.

At least ten counts were recorded for this clonotype. The junction and the germline gene differ at one end; a read error may be behind it. This chain joins TRBV4-1 and TRBJ2-3; D unclear. The CDR3 extends over 13 amino acids. Germline V gene lookup returns CDR1 MGHRA and CDR2 YSYEKL. The CDR3: CASSRVTSETQYF. Written as DNA, the CDR3 is TGCGCCAGCAGCAGGGTGACATCAGAGACGCAGTATTTT.

This clonotype was detected only once. One junction end does not reproduce the germline sequence, and a read error may be involved. The V call is TRBV14, the J call TRBJ2-7; D is ambiguous. This CDR3 is 13 amino acids long. Germline CDR1 and CDR2: SGHDN and FVKESK. This CDR3 reads CTSSPRSSYEQYF. The DNA of the CDR3 is TGTACCAGCAGCCCACGATCCTCCTACGAGCAGTACTTC.

For this clonotype: Relative to the germline gene, one junction end is altered; a read error may explain this. The chain links TRBV7-9 to TRBJ2-5; no clear D gene. Germline lookup yields CDR1 SEHNR and CDR2 FQNEAQ (reference sequence). The CDR3 is 13 residues long. Here the CDR3 DNA reads TGTGCCAGCAGCTTAGCGGTCCTAGAGGCCCAGTACTTC. Translated, it gives CASSLAVLEAQYF.

In its sample, this clonotype was seen many times. The V and J genes are TRBV7-2 and TRBJ1-1; 10 nucleotides align to TRBD1. J lost 0 bases, V lost 6 bases, and 10 bases had no gene match. CDR1 and CDR2 (germline): SGHTA, FQGNSA. The CDR3 runs to 17 residues. For the CDR3, the DNA is TGTGCCAGCAGTCCAAGGACAGGGGGAGCCCTGAACACTGAAGCTTTCTTT. This gives the protein CASSPRTGGALNTEAFF.

This clonotype was seen many times. This chain joins TRBV12-3 or TRBV12-4 and TRBJ2-4, with unresolved D. The CDR3 runs 20 residues. Trimming left V 4 bases short and J 1 base short, with 26 bases between. The CDR3 here is CASSSLGIEVIKYAKNIQYF. In DNA, the CDR3 is TGTGCCAGCAGTTCCCTCGGCATTGAGGTCATCAAATATGCCAAAAACATTCAGTACTTC.

V and J are TRBV12-3 or TRBV12-4 and TRBJ1-5; D ambiguous. Trimming shortened V by 3 bases and J by 9 bases, and 12 bases separated the two germline ends. This CDR3 has 13 amino acids. The CDR3 nucleotides are TGTGCCAGCAGTTTGAAGGCTTCGGGGCCCCAGCATTTT. It specifies CASSLKASGPQHF.

This clonotype has only a few counts. The J gene is TRBJ2-3, the V gene TRBV14, with D hard to call. This CDR3 is 13 amino acids long. Trimming took 1 base from V and 10 from J, leaving 12 bases between them. CDR1 and CDR2 (germline): SGHDN, FVKESK. The CDR3 DNA reads TGTGCCAGCAGCCAAGTCCCACAGTCGGCGCAGTATTTT. It codes for CASSQVPQSAQYF.

Many counts were recorded for this clonotype. The chain joins TRBV6-2 or TRBV6-3 to TRBJ2-5; D possibly uses TRBD1 or TRBD2 (5 bases each). The length of the CDR3 is 15 residues. V was trimmed by 8 bases and J by 5 bases, leaving 21 bases between them. CDR1 MNHEY and CDR2 SVGEGT come from the germline V gene. The CDR3 bases are TGTGCCAGCTCACATCAAGGGGATCCGGGGGAGACCCAGTACTTC. As protein: CASSHQGDPGETQYF.

This clonotype was counted many times. This sequence joins TRBV7-2 and TRBJ2-7; D may be TRBD1 (5 bases). The ends were cut back, 5 bases at V and 1 base at J, with 15 bases in the middle. Germline values: CDR1 SGHTA, CDR2 FQGNSA. This CDR3 comprises 15 residues. The CDR3, as DNA: TGTGCCAGCAGCCACTCCCCAGGGATTTCCTACGAGCAGTACTTC. It specifies CASSHSPGISYEQYF. Combining the CDR3 with reference TRBV7-2 and TRBJ2-7 gives the whole variable domain GAGVSQSPSNKVTEKGKDVELRCDPISGHTALYWYRQSLGQGLEFLIYFQGNSAPDKSGLPSDRFSAERTGGSVSTLTIQRTQQEDSAVYLCASSHSPGISYEQYFGPGTRLTVT.

This clonotype has just a few counts. The chain links TRBV20-1 to TRBJ1-6; 9 nucleotides match TRBD1. CDR1 is DFQATT and CDR2 is SNEGSKA in the germline V gene (reference sequence). The CDR3 extends over 13 amino acids. Unmatched junction bases numbered 7, after V lost 6 bases and J lost 10 bases. The CDR3 region is CSAVGTGLSPLHF. In nucleotides, the CDR3 is TGCAGTGCCGTCGGGACAGGGTTATCACCCCTCCACTTT.

The V call is TRBV7-2, the J call TRBJ1-6, with D perhaps matching TRBD1 (5 bases). V was clipped by 2 bases and J by 8 bases, with 7 bases between them. CDR3 size: 13 residues. CDR1 SGHTA and CDR2 FQGNSA come from the germline V gene. In DNA, the CDR3 is TGTGCCAGCAGCTTACAGGGTGATTCACCCCTCCACTTT. Its protein is CASSLQGDSPLHF.

This clonotype appeared many times. In nucleotides, the CDR3 is TGTGCCAGCAGCTTAGCAGGGGGCGGTGAAGCTTTCTTT. This gives the protein CASSLAGGGEAFF. V usage is TRBV7-9 and J usage is TRBJ1-1, with TRBD1 identical over 7 bases. Germline-derived CDR1 and CDR2 are SEHNR and FQNEAQ (reference sequence). The CDR3 consists of 13 residues. V was pared by 0 bases and J by 7 bases, with 2 bases of the junction left unmatched. Using reference TRBV7-9 and TRBJ1-1 for the parts outside the CDR3, the full variable domain is DTGVSQNPRHKITKRGQNVTFRCDPISEHNRLYWYRQTLGQGPEFLTYFQNEAQLEKSRLLSDRFSAERPKGSFSTLEIQRTEQGDSAMYLCASSLAGGGEAFFGQGTRLTVV.

This clonotype was observed many times. V is TRBV7-8 and J is TRBJ1-5; D gene ambiguous. CDR3 length: 15 residues. The V gene's germline CDR1 is SGHVS and CDR2 FQNEAQ. Deletions cut 1 base from V and 5 bases from J, with 12 bases between. The CDR3 protein is CASSLGQVGDQPQHF. The CDR3 DNA follows: TGTGCCAGCAGCTTAGGGCAGGTGGGCGATCAGCCCCAGCATTTT.

This clonotype was counted only a few times. The chain uses TRBV12-3 or TRBV12-4 and TRBJ1-5, with 7 nucleotides matching TRBD1. The CDR3 is made up of 15 amino acids. V lost 8 bases, J lost 2 bases, and 9 bases stayed unmatched. In DNA, the CDR3 is TGTGCCAGCCAGGGGGGAGGAACGGGCAATCAGCCCCAGCATTTT. This translates into CASQGGGTGNQPQHF.

In this sample, this clonotype turned up many times. V is TRBV4-1 and J is TRBJ1-1; D is unclear. Trimming removed 0 bases at V and 5 bases at J, with 13 bases between. This CDR3 is built from 15 residues. Germline CDR1 reads MGHRA; CDR2 reads YSYEKL. Here the CDR3 reads CASSQEDDGWTEAFF. The CDR3 DNA reads TGCGCCAGCAGCCAAGAGGACGATGGATGGACTGAAGCTTTCTTT.

In its sample, this clonotype was seen many times. J is TRBJ2-7 and V is TRBV7-2; D is unclear. Trimming removed 5 bases at V and 2 bases at J, with 10 bases between. CDR3 length: 13 residues. Germline V gene sequence: CDR1 SGHTA, CDR2 FQGNSA. DNA for the CDR3: TGTGCCAGCAGCCGTTCCACTACCTACGAGCAGTACTTC. Encoded protein: CASSRSTTYEQYF.

The chain joins TRBV4-1 to TRBJ2-7; the D gene is possibly TRBD2 (6 bases). Trimming shortened V by 2 bases and J by 4 bases, and 18 bases separated the two germline ends. Germline V gives CDR1 MGHRA, CDR2 YSYEKL. The CDR3 loop spans 16 amino acids. CDR3 coding DNA: TGCGCCAGCAGCCAAAATAGAGGCCGGGAGTCATACGAGCAGTACTTC. Residues: CASSQNRGRESYEQYF.

This clonotype has a count of ten or more. The chain recombines TRBV5-4 with TRBJ2-2; D not resolved. The V and J ends lost 4 bases and 1 base respectively, with 11 bases between them. The CDR3 runs 15 residues. Germline assignment: CDR1 SGHNT and CDR2 YYREEE (reference sequence). CDR3 region: CASSTAKMNTGELFF. The CDR3, as DNA: TGTGCCAGCAGCACCGCGAAAATGAACACCGGGGAGCTGTTTTTT.